Below, one T cell receptor (beta chain) is given with its context. Its antigen is unidentified. The data were taken from a study of T cell repertoires in cytomegalovirus infection. Study observations and caveats: There were HLA-C-restricted CMV-specific TCR beta clonotypes dominating the ex vivo response.

Trimming took 6 bases from V and 3 from J, leaving 20 bases between them. The CDR3 is 16 amino acids. Per the germline V gene, CDR1 is LNHDA and CDR2 is SQIVND (reference sequence). TCRdb analysed the reads with MiXCR anew, one entry per CDR3 protein. The table records 650,000 to 900,000 distinct CDR3 sequences, approximately 29% of them present only once. The TCR comes from a human donor in good health (CMV status not recorded). Some clones in this sample may be carry-over from other donors' samples. The J gene is TRBJ1-1, the V gene TRBV19; D is uncertain. The source was cultured CD8+ T cells from PBMCs, collected from culture after CMV antigen stimulation. The CDR3 is CASSHSPLADHTEAFF. The CDR3 nucleotides are TGTGCCAGTAGCCACAGTCCCCTTGCGGACCACACTGAAGCTTTCTTT. The whole variable domain, filled in from reference TRBV19 and TRBJ1-1, reads DGGITQSPKYLFRKEGQNVTLSCEQNLNHDAMYWYRQDPGQGLRLIYYSQIVNDFQKGDIAEGYSVSREKKESFPLTVTSAQKNPTAFYLCASSHSPLADHTEAFFGQGTRLTVV.